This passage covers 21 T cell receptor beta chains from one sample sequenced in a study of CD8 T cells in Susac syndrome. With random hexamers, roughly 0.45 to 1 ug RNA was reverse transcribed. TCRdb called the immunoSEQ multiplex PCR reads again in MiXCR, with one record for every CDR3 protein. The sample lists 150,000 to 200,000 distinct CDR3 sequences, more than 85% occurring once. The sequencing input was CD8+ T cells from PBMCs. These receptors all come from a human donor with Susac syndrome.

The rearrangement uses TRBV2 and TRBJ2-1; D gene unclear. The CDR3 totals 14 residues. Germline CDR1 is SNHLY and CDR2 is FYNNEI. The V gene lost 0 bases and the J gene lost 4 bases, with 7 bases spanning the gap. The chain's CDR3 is CASSEARSYNEQFF. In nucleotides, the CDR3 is TGTGCCAGCAGTGAAGCGCGAAGTTACAATGAGCAGTTCTTC.

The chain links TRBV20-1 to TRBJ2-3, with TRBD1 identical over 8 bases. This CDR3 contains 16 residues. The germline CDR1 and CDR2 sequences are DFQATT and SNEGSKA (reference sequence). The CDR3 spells CRTNLMPGQDTDTQYF. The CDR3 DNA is TGCAGAACCAATCTCATGCCGGGACAGGACACAGATACGCAGTATTTT.

In nucleotides, the CDR3 is TGTGCCAGTAGCGGCCGAGGCGGGGAGCTGTTTTTT. This gives the protein CASSGRGGELFF. The chain couples TRBV19 to TRBJ2-2, with D hard to call. Germline lookup yields CDR1 LNHDA and CDR2 SQIVND (reference sequence). The CDR3 sequence is 12 residues long. V lost 6 bases, J lost 7 bases, and 9 bases lay in between.

The chain's CDR3 is CASSYAQGLAGLETQYF. CDR3 bases: TGTGCCAGCAGTTACGCGCAAGGACTAGCGGGGCTAGAGACCCAGTACTTC. The V gene is TRBV6-5, the J gene TRBJ2-5, with 12 nucleotides matching TRBD2. This CDR3 spans 17 amino acids. Germline assignment: CDR1 MNHEY and CDR2 SVGAGI. V lost 2 bases to trimming and J lost 4 bases; unmatched junction nucleotides: 8.

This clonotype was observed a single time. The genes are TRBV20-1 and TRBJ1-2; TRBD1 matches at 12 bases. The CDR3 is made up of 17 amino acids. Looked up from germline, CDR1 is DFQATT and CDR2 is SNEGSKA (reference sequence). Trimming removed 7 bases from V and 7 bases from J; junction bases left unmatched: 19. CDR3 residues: CSVWGRDRGRRGSGYTF. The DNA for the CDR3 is TGCAGTGTTTGGGGCAGGGACAGGGGGCGTCGGGGTAGTGGCTACACCTTC.

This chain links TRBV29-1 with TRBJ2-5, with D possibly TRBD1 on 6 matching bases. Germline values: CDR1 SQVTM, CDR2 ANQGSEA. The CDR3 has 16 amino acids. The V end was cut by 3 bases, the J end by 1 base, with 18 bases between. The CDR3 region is CSVDYWTEDFQETQYF. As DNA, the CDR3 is TGCAGCGTTGACTATTGGACAGAGGACTTCCAAGAGACCCAGTACTTC.

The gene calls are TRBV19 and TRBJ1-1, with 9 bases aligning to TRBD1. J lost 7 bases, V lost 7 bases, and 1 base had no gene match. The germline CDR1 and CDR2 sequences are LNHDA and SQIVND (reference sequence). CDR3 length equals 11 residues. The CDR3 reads CASKGQGEAFF. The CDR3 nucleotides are TGTGCCAGTAAGGGACAGGGTGAAGCTTTCTTT.

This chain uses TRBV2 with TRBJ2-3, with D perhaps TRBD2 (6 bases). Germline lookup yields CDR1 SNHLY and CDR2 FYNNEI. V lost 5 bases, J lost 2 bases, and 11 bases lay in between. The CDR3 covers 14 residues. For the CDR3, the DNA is TGTGCCAGCAGTTCAGGACTACTCACAGATACGCAGTATTTT. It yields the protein CASSSGLLTDTQYF.

This CDR3 is CASSLASVENNSPLHF. CDR3 in DNA: TGTGCCAGCAGCTTAGCTTCGGTTGAAAATAATTCACCCCTCCACTTT. This chain joins TRBV7-6 and TRBJ1-6, with unresolved D. The CDR3 is 16 amino acids. CDR1 SGHVS and CDR2 FNYEAQ come from the germline V gene. V was pared by 0 bases and J by 5 bases, with 11 bases between.

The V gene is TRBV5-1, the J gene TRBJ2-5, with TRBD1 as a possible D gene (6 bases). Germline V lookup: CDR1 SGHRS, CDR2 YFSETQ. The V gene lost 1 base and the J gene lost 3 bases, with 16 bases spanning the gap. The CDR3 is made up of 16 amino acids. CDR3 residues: CASSLHMGQEEETQYF. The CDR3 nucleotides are TGCGCCAGCAGCTTGCACATGGGACAAGAGGAAGAGACCCAGTACTTC.

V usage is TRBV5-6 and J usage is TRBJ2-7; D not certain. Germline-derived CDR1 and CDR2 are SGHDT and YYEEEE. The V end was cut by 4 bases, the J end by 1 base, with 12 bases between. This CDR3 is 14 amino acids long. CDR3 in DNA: TGTGCCAGCAGCCCCCGACGGAAATCCTACGAGCAGTACTTC. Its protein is CASSPRRKSYEQYF.

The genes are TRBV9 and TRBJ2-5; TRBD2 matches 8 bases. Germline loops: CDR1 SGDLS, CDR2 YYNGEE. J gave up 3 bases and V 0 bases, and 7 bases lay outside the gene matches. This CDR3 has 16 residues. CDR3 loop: CASSVAGAGGEETQYF. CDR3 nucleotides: TGTGCCAGCAGCGTAGCGGGGGCGGGAGGAGAAGAGACCCAGTACTTC.

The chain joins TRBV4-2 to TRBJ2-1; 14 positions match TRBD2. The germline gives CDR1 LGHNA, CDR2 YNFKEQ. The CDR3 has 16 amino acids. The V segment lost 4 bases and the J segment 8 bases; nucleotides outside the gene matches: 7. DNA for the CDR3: TGTGCCAGCAGCCTGGGACTAGCGGGAGTGAGCTATGAGCAGTTCTTC. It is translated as CASSLGLAGVSYEQFF.

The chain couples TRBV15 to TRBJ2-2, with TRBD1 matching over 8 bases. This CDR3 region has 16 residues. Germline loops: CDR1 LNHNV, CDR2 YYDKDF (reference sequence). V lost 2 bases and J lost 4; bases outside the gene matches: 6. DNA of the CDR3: TGTGCCACCAGCAGATTTGGACAGGGAGGCACCGGGGAGCTGTTTTTT. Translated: CATSRFGQGGTGELFF.

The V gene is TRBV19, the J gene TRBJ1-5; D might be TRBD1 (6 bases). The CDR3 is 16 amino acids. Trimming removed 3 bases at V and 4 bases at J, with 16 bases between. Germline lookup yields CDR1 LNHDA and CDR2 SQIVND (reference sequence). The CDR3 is CASSIGTLGGNQPQHF. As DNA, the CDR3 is TGTGCCAGTAGTATTGGGACACTGGGAGGTAATCAGCCCCAGCATTTT.

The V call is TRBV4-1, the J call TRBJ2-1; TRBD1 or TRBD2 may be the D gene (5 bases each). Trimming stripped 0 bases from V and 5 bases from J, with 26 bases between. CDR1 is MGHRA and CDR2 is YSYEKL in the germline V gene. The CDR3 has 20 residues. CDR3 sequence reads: CASSQDNRGSGHEQHNEQFF. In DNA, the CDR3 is TGCGCCAGCAGCCAAGATAACCGCGGATCGGGGCACGAACAACACAATGAGCAGTTCTTC.

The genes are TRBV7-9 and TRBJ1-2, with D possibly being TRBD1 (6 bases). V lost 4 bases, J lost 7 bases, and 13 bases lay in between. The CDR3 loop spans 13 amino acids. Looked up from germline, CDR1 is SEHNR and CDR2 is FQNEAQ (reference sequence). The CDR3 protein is CASSSGGGSGYTF. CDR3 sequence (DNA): TGTGCCAGCAGCTCCGGGGGGGGCTCTGGCTACACCTTC.

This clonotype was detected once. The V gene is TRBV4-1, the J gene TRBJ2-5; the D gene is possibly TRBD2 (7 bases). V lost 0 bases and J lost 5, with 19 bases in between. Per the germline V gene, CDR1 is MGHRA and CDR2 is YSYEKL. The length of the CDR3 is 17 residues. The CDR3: CASSQENGGGYRETQYF. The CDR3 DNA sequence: TGCGCCAGCAGCCAAGAGAACGGCGGGGGCTATCGGGAGACCCAGTACTTC.

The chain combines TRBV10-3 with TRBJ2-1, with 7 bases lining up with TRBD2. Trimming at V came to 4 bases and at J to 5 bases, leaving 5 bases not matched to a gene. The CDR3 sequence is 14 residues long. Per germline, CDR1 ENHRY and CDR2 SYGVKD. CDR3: CAISALGTNNEQFF. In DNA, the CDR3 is TGTGCCATCAGTGCTCTAGGGACTAACAATGAGCAGTTCTTC.

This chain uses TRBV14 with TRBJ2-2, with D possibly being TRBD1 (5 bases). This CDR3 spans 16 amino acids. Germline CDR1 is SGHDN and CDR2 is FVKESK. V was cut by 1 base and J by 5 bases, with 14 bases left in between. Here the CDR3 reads CASSQVGAVWTGELFF. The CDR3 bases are TGTGCCAGCAGCCAAGTTGGGGCAGTATGGACCGGGGAGCTGTTTTTT.

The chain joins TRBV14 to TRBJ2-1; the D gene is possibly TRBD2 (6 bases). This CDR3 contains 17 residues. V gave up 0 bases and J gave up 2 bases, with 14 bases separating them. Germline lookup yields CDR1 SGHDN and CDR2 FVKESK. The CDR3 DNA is TGTGCCAGCAGCCAAGATCCGTGGAGGGTGCCCTACAATGAGCAGTTCTTC. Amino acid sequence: CASSQDPWRVPYNEQFF.